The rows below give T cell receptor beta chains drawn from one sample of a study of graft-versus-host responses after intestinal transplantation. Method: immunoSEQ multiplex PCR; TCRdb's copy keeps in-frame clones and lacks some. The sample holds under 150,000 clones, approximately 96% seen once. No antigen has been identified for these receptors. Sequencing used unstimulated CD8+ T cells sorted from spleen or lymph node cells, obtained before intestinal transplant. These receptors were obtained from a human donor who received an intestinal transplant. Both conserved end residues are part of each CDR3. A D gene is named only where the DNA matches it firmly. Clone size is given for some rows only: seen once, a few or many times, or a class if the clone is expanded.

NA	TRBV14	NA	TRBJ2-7	TGTGCCAGCAGCCAAGGGCGGGGTACCCTCTCCTACGAGCAGTACTTC	CASSQGRGTLSYEQYF
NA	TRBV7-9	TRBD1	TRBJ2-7	TGTGCCAGCAGCTGGGACAGCTCCTACGAGCAGTACTTC	CASSWDSSYEQYF
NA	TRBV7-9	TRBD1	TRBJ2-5	TGTGCCAGCAGCTTAGCTCGGGACAGGGGAGAGACCCAGTACTTC	CASSLARDRGETQYF
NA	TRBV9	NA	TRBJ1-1	TGTGCCAGCAGCGTAGAAGTAGGGGGTGAAGCTTTCTTT	CASSVEVGGEAFF
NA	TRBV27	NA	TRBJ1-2	TGTGCCAGCAGTCCGACGCAAACGGGAAACTATGGCTACACCTTC	CASSPTQTGNYGYTF
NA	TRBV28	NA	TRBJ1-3	TGTGCCAGCAGCTTGGGTCAGGGAAACACCATATATTTT	CASSLGQGNTIYF
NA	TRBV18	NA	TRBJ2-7	TGTGCCAGCTCACCAGGTCTTGGAGTAAGTCCAGGGATCTACGAGCAGTACTTC	CASSPGLGVSPGIYEQYF
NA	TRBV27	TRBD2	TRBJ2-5	TGTGCCAGCGGGACTAGCGGGAGTTTGGAGACCCAGTACTTC	CASGTSGSLETQYF
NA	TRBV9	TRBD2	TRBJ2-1	TGTGCCAGCAGCCTCAGCCCGCGGGAGAACGATGAGCAGTTCTTC	CASSLSPRENDEQFF
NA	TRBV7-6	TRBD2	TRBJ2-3	TGTGCCAGCAGCCGCAAGCGGGAGGGTGGGACAGATACGCAGTATTTT	CASSRKREGGTDTQYF
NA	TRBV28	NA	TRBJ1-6	TGTGCCAGCAGTTTAAGGGTTGAGGGGCTCTATAATTCACCCCTCCACTTT	CASSLRVEGLYNSPLHF
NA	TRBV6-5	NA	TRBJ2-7	TGTGCCAGCAGCTACGGGACCCCTGGCGAGCAGTACTTC	CASSYGTPGEQYF
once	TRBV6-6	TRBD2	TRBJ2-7	TGTGCCAGCAGTTTCGGGACTAGCGGGCCCTACGAGCAGTACTTC	CASSFGTSGPYEQYF
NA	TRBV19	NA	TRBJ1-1	TGTGCCAGTAGTATAGGTCCAGGAGGAAACAGGAACACTGAAGCTTTCTTT	CASSIGPGGNRNTEAFF
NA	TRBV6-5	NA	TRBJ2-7	TGTGCCAGCAGTTACGACCTCTACGAGCAGTACTTC	CASSYDLYEQYF
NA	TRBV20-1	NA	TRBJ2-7	TGCAGTGCTAGGGACCTCTACGAGCAGTACTTC	CSARDLYEQYF
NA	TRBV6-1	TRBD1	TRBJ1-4	TGTGCCAGCAGTGTGATAGGGGGCCGGGATGAAAAACTGTTTTTT	CASSVIGGRDEKLFF
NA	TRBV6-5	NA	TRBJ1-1	TGTGCCAGCGGAAGACAGGCGAACACTGAAGCTTTCTTT	CASGRQANTEAFF
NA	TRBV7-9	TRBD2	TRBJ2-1	TGTGCCAGCAGCTTTTTAGCGGGCAAAAATGAGCAGTTCTTC	CASSFLAGKNEQFF
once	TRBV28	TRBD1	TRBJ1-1	TGTGCCAGCAGTTTGACCGGGACAGGGGGGCCTGAAGCTTTCTTT	CASSLTGTGGPEAFF
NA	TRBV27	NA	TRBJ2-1	TGTGCCAGCAGTTCCTACCCAGGAGTAGGGGAGCAGTTCTTC	CASSSYPGVGEQFF
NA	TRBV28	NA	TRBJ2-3	TGTGCCAGCAGTTTGTCATTTCGAACAGTAGCAGATACGCAGTATTTT	CASSLSFRTVADTQYF
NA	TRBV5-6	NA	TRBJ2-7	TGTGCCAGCAGCCCGTTTGGTTACGAGCAGTACTTC	CASSPFGYEQYF
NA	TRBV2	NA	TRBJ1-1	TGTGCCAGCGTACCCCGGTCCACTGAAGCTTTCTTT	CASVPRSTEAFF
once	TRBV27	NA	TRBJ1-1	TGTGCCAGCAGTCACAGGGAGGTCACTGAAGCTTTCTTT	CASSHREVTEAFF
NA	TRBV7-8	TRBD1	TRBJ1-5	TGTGCCAGCAGCACCCGAACAGGGGCCACCAATCAGCCCCAGCATTTT	CASSTRTGATNQPQHF
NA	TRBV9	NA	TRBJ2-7	TGTGCCAGCAGCGGCCCGGTGGGAGTCGAGGAGCAGTACTTC	CASSGPVGVEEQYF
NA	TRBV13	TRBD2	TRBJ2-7	TGTGCCAGCAGCTTAGGCTCTAGCGGGGTTTACGAGCAGTACTTC	CASSLGSSGVYEQYF
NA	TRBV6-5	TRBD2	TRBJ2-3	TGTGCCAGCAGTATCTCTAGCGGGGGGGTAGATACGCAGTATTTT	CASSISSGGVDTQYF
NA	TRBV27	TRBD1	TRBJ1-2	TGTGCCAGCAGGTCCCCGGGGCAGGGGGCATATGGCTACACCTTC	CASRSPGQGAYGYTF
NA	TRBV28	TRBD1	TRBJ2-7	TGTGCCAGCAGTGACAGGGGCCGAAGCTACGAGCAGTACTTC	CASSDRGRSYEQYF
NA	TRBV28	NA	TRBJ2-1	TGTGCCAGCAGTCCAATTTCGGGACTGGCGGATGAGCAGTTCTTC	CASSPISGLADEQFF
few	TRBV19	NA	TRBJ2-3	TGTGCCAGTACTCCCTTGTTGGCGGGATCGGGAGATACGCAGTATTTT	CASTPLLAGSGDTQYF
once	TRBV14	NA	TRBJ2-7	TGTGCCAGCAGCCAATCAACCTCCTACGAGCAGTACTTC	CASSQSTSYEQYF
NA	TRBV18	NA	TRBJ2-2	TGTGCCAGCTCACCACGGTCGCAGGGGGGAAACACCGGGGAGCTGTTTTTT	CASSPRSQGGNTGELFF
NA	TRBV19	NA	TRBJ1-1	TGTGCCAGTAGCCTAGACAGAATCATGAACACTGAAGCTTTCTTT	CASSLDRIMNTEAFF
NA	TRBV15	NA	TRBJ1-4	TGTGCCACCAGCAGAGATGTTGGACGGGGAAATGAAAAACTGTTTTTT	CATSRDVGRGNEKLFF
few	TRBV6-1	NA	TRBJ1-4	TGTGCCAGCAGTGACACAGGAACTAATGAAAAACTGTTTTTT	CASSDTGTNEKLFF
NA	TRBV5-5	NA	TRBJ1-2	TGTGCCAGCAGCTTGGCCCGGACAACCTATGGCTACACCTTC	CASSLARTTYGYTF
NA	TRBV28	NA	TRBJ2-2	TGTGCCAGCAGTTTTTCGAGCACCGGGGAGCTGTTTTTT	CASSFSSTGELFF
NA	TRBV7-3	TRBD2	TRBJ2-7	TGTGCCAGCAGCCTCACTAGCGGGGGGTCCTACGAGCAGTACTTC	CASSLTSGGSYEQYF
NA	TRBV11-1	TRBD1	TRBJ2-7	TGTGCCAGCTCTACAGGGGATGTCTACGAGCAGTACTTC	CASSTGDVYEQYF
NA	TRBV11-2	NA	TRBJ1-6	TGTGCCAGCAGCTTAGTTGGGGGTAGTAATTCACCCCTCCACTTT	CASSLVGGSNSPLHF
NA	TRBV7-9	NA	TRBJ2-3	TGTGCCAGCAGCTTCCTAGGAACAGATACGCAGTATTTT	CASSFLGTDTQYF
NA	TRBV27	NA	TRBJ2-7	TGTGCCAGCAGTTTTGGGACTTACTACGAGCAGTACTTC	CASSFGTYYEQYF
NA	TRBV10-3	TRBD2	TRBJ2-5	TGTGCCATCAGTGCCGGACTAGCGGGACAAGAGACCCAGTACTTC	CAISAGLAGQETQYF
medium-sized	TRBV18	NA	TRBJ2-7	TGTGCCAGCTCCTTTGGCACCTACCTTGCCTACGAGCAGTACTTC	CASSFGTYLAYEQYF
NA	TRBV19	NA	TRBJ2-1	TGTGCCACCCGACCCTTCCTACGCTCCTACAATGAGCAGTTCTTC	CATRPFLRSYNEQFF
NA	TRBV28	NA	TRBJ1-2	TGTGCCAGCGGTGACGGGCGTGTGGCTAACTATGGCTACACCTTC	CASGDGRVANYGYTF
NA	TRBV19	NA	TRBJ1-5	TGTGCCAGTAGTCCCCGGGGTCAGGATCAGCCCCAGCATTTT	CASSPRGQDQPQHF
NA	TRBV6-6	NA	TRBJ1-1	TGTGCCAGCTTTTCGGGGGGGAACACTGAAGCTTTCTTT	CASFSGGNTEAFF
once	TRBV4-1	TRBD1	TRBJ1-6	TGCGCCAGCAGCCAAAGGGACAGCGATTCACCCCTCCACTTT	CASSQRDSDSPLHF
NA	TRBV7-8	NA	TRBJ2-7	TGTGCCAGCAGCAACAGGGATTTCGACGAGCAGTACTTC	CASSNRDFDEQYF